This T cell receptor (beta chain) was recovered during a study of siplizumab effects on memory and regulatory T cells. Findings and caveats of the study: Of the alloreactive clones, only a minor fraction mapped to unstimulated subsets. Naive T cells were seemingly more diverse than memory cells, and major contributions to the alloresponse seemed to be made by them. Roughly 75-96% of proliferating CD4+ or CD8+ clones lacked a naive or memory phenotype that could be assigned. In the presence of siplizumab, alloreactive sequences traceable to unstimulated CD4+ memory cells were significantly reduced.

Of note for this clone: Antigen unknown.

CDR1 and CDR2 (germline): SGHAT, FQDESV (reference sequence). The CDR3 extends over 16 amino acids. Trimming left V 2 bases short and J 5 bases short, with 17 bases between. The method was immunoSEQ multiplex PCR; TCRdb's version includes in-frame clones alone and lacks a portion of them. The sample records tens of thousands of clones, 65% to 80% being singletons. The V gene is TRBV11-1, the J gene TRBJ2-3; D tentatively fits TRBD1 or TRBD2 (6 bases each). The clonotype was recovered from a human donor in good health. The sample taken for sequencing was memory CD4+ T cells sorted from blood. The CDR3 protein is CASSLLRGLDVDTQYF. CDR3 nucleotide sequence: TGTGCCAGCAGCTTACTTCGGGGGCTGGACGTAGATACGCAGTATTTT. The full variable domain, completed using reference TRBV11-1 and TRBJ2-3, is EAEVAQSPRYKITEKSQAVAFWCDPISGHATLYWYRQILGQGPELLVQFQDESVVDDSQLPKDRFSAERLKGVDSTLKIQPAELGDSAMYLCASSLLRGLDVDTQYFGPGTRLTVL.